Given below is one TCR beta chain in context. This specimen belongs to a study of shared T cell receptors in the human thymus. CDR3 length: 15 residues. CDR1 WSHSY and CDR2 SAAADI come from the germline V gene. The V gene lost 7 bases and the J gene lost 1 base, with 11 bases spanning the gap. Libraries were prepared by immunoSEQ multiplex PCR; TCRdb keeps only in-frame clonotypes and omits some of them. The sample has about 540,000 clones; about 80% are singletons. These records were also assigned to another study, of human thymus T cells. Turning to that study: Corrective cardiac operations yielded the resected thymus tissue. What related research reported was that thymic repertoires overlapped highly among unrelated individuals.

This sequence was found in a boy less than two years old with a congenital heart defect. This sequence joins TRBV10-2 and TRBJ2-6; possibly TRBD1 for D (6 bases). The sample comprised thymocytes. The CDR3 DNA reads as TGCGCCAGCACCGAAGGGGGTTCTGGGGCCAACGTCCTGACTTTC. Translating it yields CASTEGGSGANVLTF.